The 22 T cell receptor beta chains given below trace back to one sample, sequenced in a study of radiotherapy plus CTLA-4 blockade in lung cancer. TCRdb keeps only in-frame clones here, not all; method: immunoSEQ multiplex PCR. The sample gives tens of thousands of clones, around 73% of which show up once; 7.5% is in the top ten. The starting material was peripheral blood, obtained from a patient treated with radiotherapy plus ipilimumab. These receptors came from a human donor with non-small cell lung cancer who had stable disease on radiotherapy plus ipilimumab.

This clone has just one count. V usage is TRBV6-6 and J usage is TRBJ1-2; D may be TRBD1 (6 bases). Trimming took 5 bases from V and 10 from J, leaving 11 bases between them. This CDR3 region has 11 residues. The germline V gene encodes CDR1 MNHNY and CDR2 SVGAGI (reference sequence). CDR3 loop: CASSTTGFYTF. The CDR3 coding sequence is TGTGCCAGCAGTACAACAGGGTTCTACACCTTC.

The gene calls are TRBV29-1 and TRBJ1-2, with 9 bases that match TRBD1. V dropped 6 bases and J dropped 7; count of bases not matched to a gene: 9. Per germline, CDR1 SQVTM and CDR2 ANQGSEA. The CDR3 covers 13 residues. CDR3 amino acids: CSVGQGIGGGYTF. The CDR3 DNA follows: TGCAGCGTGGGACAGGGCATCGGGGGTGGCTACACCTTC. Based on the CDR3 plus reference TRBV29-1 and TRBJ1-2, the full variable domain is SAVISQKPSRDICQRGTSLTIQCQVDSQVTMMFWYRQQPGQSLTLIATANQGSEATYESGFVIDKFPISRPNLTFSTLTVSNMSPEDSSIYLCSVGQGIGGGYTFGSGTRLTVV.

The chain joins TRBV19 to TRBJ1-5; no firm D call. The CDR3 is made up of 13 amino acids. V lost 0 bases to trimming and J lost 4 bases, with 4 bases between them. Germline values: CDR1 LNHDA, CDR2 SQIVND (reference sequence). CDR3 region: CASSIEGNQPQHF. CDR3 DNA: TGTGCCAGTAGTATAGAGGGAAATCAGCCCCAGCATTTT.

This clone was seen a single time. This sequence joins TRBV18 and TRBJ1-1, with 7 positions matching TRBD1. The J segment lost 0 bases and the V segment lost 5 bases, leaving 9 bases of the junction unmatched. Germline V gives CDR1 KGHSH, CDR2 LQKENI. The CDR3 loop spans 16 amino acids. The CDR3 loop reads CASSMTGSLVNTEAFF. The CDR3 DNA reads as TGTGCCAGCTCAATGACAGGGTCTCTCGTGAACACTGAAGCTTTCTTT.

The CDR3 region is CASSLDQFQPQHF. CDR3 DNA sequence: TGTGCCAGCAGCTTAGACCAGTTTCAGCCCCAGCATTTT. The rearrangement uses TRBV7-9 and TRBJ1-5; D is ambiguous. CDR3 length equals 13 residues. V lost 1 base and J lost 6, with 7 bases in between. The germline V gene has CDR1 SEHNR and CDR2 FQNEAQ (reference sequence). The variable domain in full, completed from reference TRBV7-9 and TRBJ1-5, reads DTGVSQNPRHKITKRGQNVTFRCDPISEHNRLYWYRQTLGQGPEFLTYFQNEAQLEKSRLLSDRFSAERPKGSFSTLEIQRTEQGDSAMYLCASSLDQFQPQHFGDGTRLSIL.

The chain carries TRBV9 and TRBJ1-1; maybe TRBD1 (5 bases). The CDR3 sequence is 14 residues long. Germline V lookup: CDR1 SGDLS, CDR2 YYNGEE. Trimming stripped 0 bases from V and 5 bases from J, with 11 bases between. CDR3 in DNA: TGTGCCAGCAGCGTAGAGGGGCTCGGGACTGAAGCTTTCTTT. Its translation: CASSVEGLGTEAFF. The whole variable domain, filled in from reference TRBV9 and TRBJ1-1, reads DSGVTQTPKHLITATGQRVTLRCSPRSGDLSVYWYQQSLDQGLQFLIQYYNGEERAKGNILERFSAQQFPDLHSELNLSSLELGDSALYFCASSVEGLGTEAFFGQGTRLTVV.

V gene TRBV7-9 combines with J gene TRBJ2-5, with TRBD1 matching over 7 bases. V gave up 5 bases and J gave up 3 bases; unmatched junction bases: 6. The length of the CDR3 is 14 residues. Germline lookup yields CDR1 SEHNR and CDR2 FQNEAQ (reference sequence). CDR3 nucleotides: TGTGCCAGCAGCAAACAGGGGAACGAAGAGACCCAGTACTTC. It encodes CASSKQGNEETQYF.

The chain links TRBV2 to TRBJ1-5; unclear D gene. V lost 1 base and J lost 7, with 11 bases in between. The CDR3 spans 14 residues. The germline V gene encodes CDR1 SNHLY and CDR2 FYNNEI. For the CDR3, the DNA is TGTGCCAGCAGTGAAGAGGCGGGAGGGCAGCCCCAGCATTTT. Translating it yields CASSEEAGGQPQHF.

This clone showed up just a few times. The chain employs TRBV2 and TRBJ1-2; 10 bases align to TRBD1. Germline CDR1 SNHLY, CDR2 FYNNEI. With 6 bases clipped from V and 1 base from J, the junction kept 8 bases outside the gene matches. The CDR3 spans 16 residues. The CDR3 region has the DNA TGTGCCAGCAGCCCAATGGGACAGGGGATTAACTATGGCTACACCTTC. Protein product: CASSPMGQGINYGYTF.

This CDR3 reads CAPWDSYEQYV. Written as DNA, the CDR3 is TGTGCCCCCTGGGACAGCTACGAGCAGTACGTC. The V and J genes are TRBV21-1 and TRBJ2-7; TRBD1, the table's D call, was not compared with the DNA. TRBV21-1 is a known pseudogene. This CDR3 is 11 amino acids long.

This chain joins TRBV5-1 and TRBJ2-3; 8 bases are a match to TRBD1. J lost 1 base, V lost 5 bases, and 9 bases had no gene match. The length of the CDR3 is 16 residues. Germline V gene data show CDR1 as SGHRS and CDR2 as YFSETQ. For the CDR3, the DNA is TGCGCCAGCAGGACCCGGACAGGGTTTGGCACAGATACGCAGTATTTT. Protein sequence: CASRTRTGFGTDTQYF.

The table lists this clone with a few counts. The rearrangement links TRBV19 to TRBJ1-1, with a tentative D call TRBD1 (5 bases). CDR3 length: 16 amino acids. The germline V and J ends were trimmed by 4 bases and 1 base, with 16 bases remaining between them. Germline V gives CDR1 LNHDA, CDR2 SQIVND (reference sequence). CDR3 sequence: CASSSPAGWENTEAFF. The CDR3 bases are TGTGCCAGTAGTAGCCCAGCAGGGTGGGAGAACACTGAAGCTTTCTTT.

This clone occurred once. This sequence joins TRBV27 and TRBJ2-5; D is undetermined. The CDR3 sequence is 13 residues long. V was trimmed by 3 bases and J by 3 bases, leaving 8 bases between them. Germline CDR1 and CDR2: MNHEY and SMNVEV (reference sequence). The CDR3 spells CASSLTWKETQYF. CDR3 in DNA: TGTGCCAGCAGTTTGACCTGGAAAGAGACCCAGTACTTC.

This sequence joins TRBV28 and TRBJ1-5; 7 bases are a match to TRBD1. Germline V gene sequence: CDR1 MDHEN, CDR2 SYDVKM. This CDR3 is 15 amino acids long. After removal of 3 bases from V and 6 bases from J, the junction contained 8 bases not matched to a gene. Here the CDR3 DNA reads TGTGCCAGCAGTTTTCGGACAGGTGGCCGTCAGCCCCAGCATTTT. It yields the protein CASSFRTGGRQPQHF.

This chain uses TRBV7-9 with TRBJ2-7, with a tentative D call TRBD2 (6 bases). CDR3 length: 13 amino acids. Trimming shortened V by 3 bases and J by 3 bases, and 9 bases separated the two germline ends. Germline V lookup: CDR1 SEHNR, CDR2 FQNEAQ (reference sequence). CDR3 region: CASSFLGGYEQYF. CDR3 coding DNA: TGTGCCAGCAGCTTCCTCGGGGGCTACGAGCAGTACTTC.

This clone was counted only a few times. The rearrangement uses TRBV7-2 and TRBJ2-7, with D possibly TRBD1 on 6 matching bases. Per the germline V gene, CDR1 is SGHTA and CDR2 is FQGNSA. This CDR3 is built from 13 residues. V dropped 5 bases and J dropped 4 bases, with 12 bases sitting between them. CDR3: CASSQGLVYEQYF. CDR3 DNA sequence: TGTGCCAGCAGCCAGGGGTTAGTATACGAGCAGTACTTC.

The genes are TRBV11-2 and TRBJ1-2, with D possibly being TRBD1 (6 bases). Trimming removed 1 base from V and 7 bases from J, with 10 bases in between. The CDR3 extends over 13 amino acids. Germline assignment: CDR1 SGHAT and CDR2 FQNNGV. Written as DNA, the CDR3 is TGTGCCAGCAGCTTAGGACAGGATCTTGGCTACACCTTC. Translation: CASSLGQDLGYTF.

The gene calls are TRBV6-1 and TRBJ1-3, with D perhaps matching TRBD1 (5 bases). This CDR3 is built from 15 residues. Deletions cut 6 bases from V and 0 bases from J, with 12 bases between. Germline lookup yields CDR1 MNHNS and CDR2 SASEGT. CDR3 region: CASSPTQVSGNTIYF. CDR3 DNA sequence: TGTGCCAGCAGCCCCACACAGGTCTCTGGAAACACCATATATTTT.

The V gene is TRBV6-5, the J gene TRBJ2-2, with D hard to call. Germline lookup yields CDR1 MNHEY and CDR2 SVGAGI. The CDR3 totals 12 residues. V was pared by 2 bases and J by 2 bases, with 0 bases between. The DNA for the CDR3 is TGTGCCAGCAGTTACAACACCGGGGAGCTGTTTTTT. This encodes CASSYNTGELFF.

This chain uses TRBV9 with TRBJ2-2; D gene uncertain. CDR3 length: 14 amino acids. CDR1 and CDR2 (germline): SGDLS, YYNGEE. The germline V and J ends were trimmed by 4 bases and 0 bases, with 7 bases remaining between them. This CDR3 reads CASSWKANTGELFF. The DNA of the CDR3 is TGTGCCAGCAGCTGGAAAGCGAACACCGGGGAGCTGTTTTTT.

The CDR3 DNA follows: TGTGCCAGTAGTATAAGCCCCGGGGGTACCTCCTACGAGCAGTACTTC. Its translation is CASSISPGGTSYEQYF. The chain combines TRBV19 with TRBJ2-7, with TRBD2 as a possible D gene (6 bases). Trimming left V 2 bases short and J 0 bases short, with 14 bases between. This CDR3 has 16 residues. CDR1 is LNHDA, CDR2 SQIVND, per germline (reference sequence).

CDR3 sequence: CASSMVNEQFF. The CDR3 DNA reads as TGTGCCAGCAGTATGGTCAATGAGCAGTTCTTC. The chain carries TRBV25-1 and TRBJ2-1; D not resolved. Per the germline V gene, CDR1 is MGHDK and CDR2 is SYGVNS. The CDR3 is made up of 11 amino acids. V shed 5 bases and J shed 6 bases, with 5 bases lying between them.